This T cell receptor beta chain was sequenced in a study of beta chain features in type 1 diabetes. The authors sorted CD4+ naive, central memory, regulatory and stem cell-like memory cells via CD45RO/CCR7/CD25/CD127/CD95/CD27. Expressed TCRB transcripts were sequenced because the entire RNA isolate underwent reverse transcription. Mean yield for stem cell-like memory T cell samples was 850,000 to 1,300,000 reads. Profiled with immunoSEQ multiplex PCR; TCRdb holds only in-frame clones, not every one. The table lists roughly 42,000 clones, approximately 49% of them singletons. CDR1 is MDHEN and CDR2 is SYDVKM in the germline V gene. J lost 1 base, V lost 8 bases, and 7 bases had no gene match. This CDR3 has 14 amino acids. Study-wide results and caveats: Insertions at VDJ junctions were less frequent in type 1 diabetes patients. These patients also deleted more nucleotides at the same junctions.

A remark on this clone: Antigen: not known.

What was sequenced was stem cell memory CD4+ T cells from blood. The receptor comes from a woman in her 30s in good health. The chain couples TRBV28 to TRBJ1-1; TRBD1 aligns across 7 bases. CDR3 DNA sequence: TGTGCCAGCGCCGCAGGGGGAAGGAACACTGAAGCTTTCTTT. Protein product: CASAAGGRNTEAFF.